Each of the 5 T cell receptor beta chains below was sequenced from the same sample in a study of T-cell reconstitution after alpha-beta-depleted transplantation in children. TCRbeta library construction was performed incorporating unique molecular identifiers. TCRdb reprocessed the PCR reads with MiXCR, giving one entry per CDR3 protein. The table records fewer than 550,000 distinct CDR3 sequences, about an eighth of them present only once. This specimen consisted of PBMCs, mostly from graft donor cells, obtained 180 days after TCRalphabeta/CD19-depleted stem cell transplant. The receptor set was obtained from a female patient aged 2-15 years who had a stem cell transplant for aplastic anemia, so the T cells may come from the graft donor.

V gene TRBV24-1 combines with J gene TRBJ2-3, with 11 bases aligning to TRBD1. The junction had 11 bases not matched to a gene; V was cut back by 3 bases and J by 4 bases. Germline CDR1 is KGHDR and CDR2 is SFDVKD. CDR3 length: 18 residues. The CDR3 DNA reads TGTGCCACCAGTGATCCGATCCCGGGACAGGGGGGAGCAGATACGCAGTATTTT. Its protein is CATSDPIPGQGGADTQYF.

This clonotype was counted a few times. The chain uses TRBV15 and TRBJ2-1, with D maybe TRBD2 (7 bases). Germline-derived CDR1 and CDR2 are LNHNV and YYDKDF (reference sequence). The CDR3 contains 16 residues. V lost 0 bases and J 6 bases, leaving 15 bases between the germline ends. This chain's CDR3 is CATSRDKGEGGNEQFF. CDR3 bases: TGTGCCACCAGCAGAGATAAGGGGGAGGGCGGCAATGAGCAGTTCTTC.

This clonotype came up a few times. The chain joins TRBV27 to TRBJ1-6; no reliable D call. V lost 3 bases and J lost 0, with 12 bases in between. The CDR3 covers 17 residues. CDR1 is MNHEY, CDR2 SMNVEV, per germline (reference sequence). CDR3 residues: CASSLGYYSSYNSPLHF. In nucleotides, the CDR3 is TGTGCCAGCAGTTTGGGGTACTATAGCTCCTATAATTCACCCCTCCACTTT.

This clonotype was found a few times. V gene TRBV6-1 combines with J gene TRBJ1-6, with 8 bases aligning to TRBD1. Germline values: CDR1 MNHNS, CDR2 SASEGT. The CDR3 sequence is 14 residues long. V trimming: 7 bases; J trimming: 7 bases; junction bases outside the gene matches: 6. The CDR3 region is CASMGTGGNSPLHF. For the CDR3, the DNA is TGTGCCAGCATGGGGACAGGTGGGAATTCACCCCTCCACTTT.

This clonotype has at least ten counts. The chain carries TRBV6-5 and TRBJ2-5, with D uncertain. Germline V CDR1 and CDR2: MNHEY, SVGAGI. Trimming shortened V by 0 bases and J by 7 bases, and 12 bases separated the two germline ends. CDR3 length: 14 amino acids. CDR3 sequence: CASSYSGPTGTQYF. As DNA, the CDR3 is TGTGCCAGCAGTTACTCTGGACCGACGGGGACCCAGTACTTC.